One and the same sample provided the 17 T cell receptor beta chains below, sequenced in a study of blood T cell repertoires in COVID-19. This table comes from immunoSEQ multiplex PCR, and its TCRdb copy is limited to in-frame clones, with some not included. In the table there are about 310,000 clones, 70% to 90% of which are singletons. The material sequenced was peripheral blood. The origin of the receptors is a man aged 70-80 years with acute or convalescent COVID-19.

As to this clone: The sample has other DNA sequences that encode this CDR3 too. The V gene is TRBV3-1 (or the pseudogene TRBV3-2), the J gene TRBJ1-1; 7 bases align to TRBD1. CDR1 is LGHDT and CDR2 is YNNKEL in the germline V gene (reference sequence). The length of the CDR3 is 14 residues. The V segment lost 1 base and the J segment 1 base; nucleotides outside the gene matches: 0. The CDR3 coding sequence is TGTGCCAGCAGCCAAGCAGGGGGGAACACTGAAGCTTTCTTT. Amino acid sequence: CASSQAGGNTEAFF.

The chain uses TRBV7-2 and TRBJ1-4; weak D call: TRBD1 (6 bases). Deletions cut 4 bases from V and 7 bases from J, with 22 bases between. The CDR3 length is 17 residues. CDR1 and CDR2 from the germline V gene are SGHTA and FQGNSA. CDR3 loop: CASSSGLLRGEGEKLFF. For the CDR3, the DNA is TGTGCCAGCAGCTCCGGACTCCTCAGGGGCGAGGGTGAAAAACTGTTTTTT.

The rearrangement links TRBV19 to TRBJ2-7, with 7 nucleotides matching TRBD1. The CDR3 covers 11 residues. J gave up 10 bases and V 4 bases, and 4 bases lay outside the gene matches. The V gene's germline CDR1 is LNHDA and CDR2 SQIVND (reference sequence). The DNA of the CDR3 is TGTGCCAGTAGTAACAGGGGCGAACAGTACTTC. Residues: CASSNRGEQYF. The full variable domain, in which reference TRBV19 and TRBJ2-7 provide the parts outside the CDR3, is DGGITQSPKYLFRKEGQNVTLSCEQNLNHDAMYWYRQDPGQGLRLIYYSQIVNDFQKGDIAEGYSVSREKKESFPLTVTSAQKNPTAFYLCASSNRGEQYFGPGTRLTVT.

DNA of the CDR3: TGCGCCAGCAGCCAAGAATATAACTATGGCTACACCTTC. Translated, it gives CASSQEYNYGYTF. The J gene is TRBJ1-2, the V gene TRBV4-3; D not resolved. In germline, CDR1 is LGHNA, CDR2 YSLEER. This CDR3 region has 13 residues. V dropped 0 bases and J dropped 1 base, with 3 bases sitting between them.

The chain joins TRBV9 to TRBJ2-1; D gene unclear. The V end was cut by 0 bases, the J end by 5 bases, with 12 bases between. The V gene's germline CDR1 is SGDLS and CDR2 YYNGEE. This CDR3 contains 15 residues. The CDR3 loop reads CASSVAFRVDNEQFF. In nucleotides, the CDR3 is TGTGCCAGCAGCGTAGCGTTCCGGGTGGACAATGAGCAGTTCTTC.

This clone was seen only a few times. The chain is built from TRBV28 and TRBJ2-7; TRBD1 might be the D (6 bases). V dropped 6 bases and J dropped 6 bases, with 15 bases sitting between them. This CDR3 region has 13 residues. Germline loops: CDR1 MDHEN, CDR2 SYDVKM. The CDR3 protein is CASRRPTGFEQYF. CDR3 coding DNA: TGTGCCAGCAGGCGACCAACAGGGTTCGAGCAGTACTTC.

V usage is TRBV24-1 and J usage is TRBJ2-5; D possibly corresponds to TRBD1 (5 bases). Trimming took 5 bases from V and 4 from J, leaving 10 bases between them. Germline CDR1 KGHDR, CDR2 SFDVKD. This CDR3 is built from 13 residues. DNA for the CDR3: TGTGCCACCAGTGGGTTAGGGGCAGAGACCCAGTACTTC. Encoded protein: CATSGLGAETQYF.

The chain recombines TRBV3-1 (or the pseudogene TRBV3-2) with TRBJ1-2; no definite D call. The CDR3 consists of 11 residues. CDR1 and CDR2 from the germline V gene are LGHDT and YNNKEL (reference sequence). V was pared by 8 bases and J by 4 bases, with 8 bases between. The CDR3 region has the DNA TGTGCCAGCGGGCTGGGCTATGGCTACACCTTC. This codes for CASGLGYGYTF.

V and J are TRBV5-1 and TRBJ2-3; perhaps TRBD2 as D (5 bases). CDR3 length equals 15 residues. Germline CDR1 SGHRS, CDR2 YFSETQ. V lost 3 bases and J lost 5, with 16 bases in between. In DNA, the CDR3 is TGCGCCAGCAGCTCGGGCGGAGTCCGGGAAGATACGCAGTATTTT. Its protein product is CASSSGGVREDTQYF.

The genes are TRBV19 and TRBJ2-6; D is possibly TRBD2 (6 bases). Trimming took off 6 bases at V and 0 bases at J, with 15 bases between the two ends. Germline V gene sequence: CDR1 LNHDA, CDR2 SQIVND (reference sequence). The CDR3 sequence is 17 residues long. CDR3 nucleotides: TGTGCCAGTAGACCCATCGACGGGGGCTCTGGGGCCAACGTCCTGACTTTC. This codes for CASRPIDGGSGANVLTF. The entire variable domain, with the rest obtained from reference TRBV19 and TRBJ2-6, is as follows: DGGITQSPKYLFRKEGQNVTLSCEQNLNHDAMYWYRQDPGQGLRLIYYSQIVNDFQKGDIAEGYSVSREKKESFPLTVTSAQKNPTAFYLCASRPIDGGSGANVLTFGAGSRLTVL.

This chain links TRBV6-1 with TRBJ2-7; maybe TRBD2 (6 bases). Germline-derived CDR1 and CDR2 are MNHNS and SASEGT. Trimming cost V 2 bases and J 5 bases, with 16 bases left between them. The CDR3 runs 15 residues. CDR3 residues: CASSEMGGLVHEQYF. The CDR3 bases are TGTGCCAGCAGTGAAATGGGGGGTCTGGTCCACGAGCAGTACTTC.

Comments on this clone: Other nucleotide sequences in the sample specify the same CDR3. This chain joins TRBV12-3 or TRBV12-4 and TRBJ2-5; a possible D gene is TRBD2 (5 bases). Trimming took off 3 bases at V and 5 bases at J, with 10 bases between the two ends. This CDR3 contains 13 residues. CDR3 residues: CASSLRRRETQYF. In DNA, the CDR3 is TGTGCCAGCAGTTTGAGGAGGCGGGAGACCCAGTACTTC.

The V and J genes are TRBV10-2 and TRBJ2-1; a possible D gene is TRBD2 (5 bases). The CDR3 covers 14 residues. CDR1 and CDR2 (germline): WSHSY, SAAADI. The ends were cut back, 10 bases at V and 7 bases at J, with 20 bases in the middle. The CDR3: CATEGPGAWNEQFF. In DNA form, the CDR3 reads TGCGCCACCGAGGGTCCGGGTGCCTGGAATGAGCAGTTCTTC.

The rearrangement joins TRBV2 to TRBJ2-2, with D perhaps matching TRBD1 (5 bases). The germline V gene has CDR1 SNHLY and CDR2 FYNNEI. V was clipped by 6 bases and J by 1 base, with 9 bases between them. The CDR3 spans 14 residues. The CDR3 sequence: CASSTGLNTGELFF. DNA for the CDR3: TGTGCCAGCAGCACAGGCCTGAACACCGGGGAGCTGTTTTTT.

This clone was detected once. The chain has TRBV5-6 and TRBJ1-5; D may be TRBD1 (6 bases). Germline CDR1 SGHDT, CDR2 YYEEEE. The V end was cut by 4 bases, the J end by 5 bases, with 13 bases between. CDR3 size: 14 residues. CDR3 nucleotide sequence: TGTGCCAGCAGCAAACAACAGGGTTATCAGCCCCAGCATTTT. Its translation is CASSKQQGYQPQHF.

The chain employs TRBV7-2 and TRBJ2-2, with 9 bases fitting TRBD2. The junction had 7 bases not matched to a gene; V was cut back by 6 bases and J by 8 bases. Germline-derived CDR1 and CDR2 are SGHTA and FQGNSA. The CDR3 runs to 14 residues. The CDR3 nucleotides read TGTGCCAGCAGACCCAGGACTAGCGCTGGGGAGCTGTTTTTT. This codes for CASRPRTSAGELFF.

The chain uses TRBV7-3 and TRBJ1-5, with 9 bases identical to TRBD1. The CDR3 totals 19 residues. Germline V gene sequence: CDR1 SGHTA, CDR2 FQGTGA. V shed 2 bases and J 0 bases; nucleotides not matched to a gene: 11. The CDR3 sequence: CASSLYRDREFHSNQPQHF. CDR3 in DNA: TGTGCCAGCAGCTTATATAGGGACAGGGAGTTCCATAGCAATCAGCCCCAGCATTTT. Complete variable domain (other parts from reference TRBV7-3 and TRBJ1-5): GAGVSQTPSNKVTEKGKYVELRCDPISGHTALYWYRQSLGQGPEFLIYFQGTGAADDSGLPNDRFFAVRPEGSVSTLKIQRTERGDSAVYLCASSLYRDREFHSNQPQHFGDGTRLSIL.